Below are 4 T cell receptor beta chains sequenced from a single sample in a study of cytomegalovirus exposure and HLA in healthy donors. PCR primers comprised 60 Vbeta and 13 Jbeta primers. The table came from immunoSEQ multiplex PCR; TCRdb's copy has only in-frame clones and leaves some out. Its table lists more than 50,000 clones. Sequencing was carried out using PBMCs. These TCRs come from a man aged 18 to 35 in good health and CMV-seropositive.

CDR3 coding DNA: TGTGCCAGTAGTATCCCGACAGGGGGTGAAGCTTTCTTT. Translated, it gives CASSIPTGGEAFF. The chain uses TRBV19 and TRBJ1-1, with 9 bases aligning to TRBD1. Germline lookup yields CDR1 LNHDA and CDR2 SQIVND (reference sequence). This CDR3 contains 13 residues. V shed 3 bases and J 7 bases; nucleotides not matched to a gene: 3.

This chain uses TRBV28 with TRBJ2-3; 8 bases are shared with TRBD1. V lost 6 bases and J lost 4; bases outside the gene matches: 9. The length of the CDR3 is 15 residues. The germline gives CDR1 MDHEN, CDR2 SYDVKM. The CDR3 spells CASSSRTGWSDTQYF. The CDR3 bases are TGTGCCAGCAGCTCCAGGACAGGGTGGTCAGATACGCAGTATTTT.

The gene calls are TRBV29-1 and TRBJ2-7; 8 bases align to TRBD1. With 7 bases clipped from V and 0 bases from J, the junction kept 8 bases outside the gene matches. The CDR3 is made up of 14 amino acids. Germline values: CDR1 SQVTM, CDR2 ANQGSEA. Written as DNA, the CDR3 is TGCAGCGGATTAGGACAGGGCCCCTCCTACGAGCAGTACTTC. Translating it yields CSGLGQGPSYEQYF.

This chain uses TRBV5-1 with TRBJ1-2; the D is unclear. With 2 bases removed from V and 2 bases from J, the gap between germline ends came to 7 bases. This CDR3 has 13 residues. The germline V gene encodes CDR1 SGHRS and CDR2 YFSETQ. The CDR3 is CASSFAGNYGYTF. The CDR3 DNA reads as TGCGCCAGCAGCTTTGCGGGGAACTATGGCTACACCTTC.